This entry describes one T cell receptor (beta chain). The data were obtained in a study of CD8+CD57+ T cells in acquired aplastic anemia. For the study at large: DNA from sorted CD4+ and CD8+ cells averaged about 3.2 ug.

Using genomic DNA as the template, TCR beta VDJ and CDR3 profiling was carried out. TCRdb re-called the reads with MiXCR, one entry per CDR3 protein. Seen here are under 200,000 distinct CDR3 sequences, 55% to 80% observed once, and the top ten hold about 41%. The V gene's germline CDR1 is SGHTS and CDR2 YDEGEE. Trimming stripped 5 bases from V and 0 bases from J, with 14 bases between. This CDR3 comprises 15 residues. Sequencing was carried out using sorted CD4+, CD8+, or CD8+CD57+ T cells (not recorded which) from PBMCs. This chain joins TRBV5-8 and TRBJ1-2, with D possibly TRBD1 on 6 matching bases. This TCR derives from a human donor in good health. This CDR3 is CASRPRQATNYGYTF. The CDR3 region has the DNA TGTGCCAGCAGGCCGAGACAGGCGACTAACTATGGCTACACCTTC.